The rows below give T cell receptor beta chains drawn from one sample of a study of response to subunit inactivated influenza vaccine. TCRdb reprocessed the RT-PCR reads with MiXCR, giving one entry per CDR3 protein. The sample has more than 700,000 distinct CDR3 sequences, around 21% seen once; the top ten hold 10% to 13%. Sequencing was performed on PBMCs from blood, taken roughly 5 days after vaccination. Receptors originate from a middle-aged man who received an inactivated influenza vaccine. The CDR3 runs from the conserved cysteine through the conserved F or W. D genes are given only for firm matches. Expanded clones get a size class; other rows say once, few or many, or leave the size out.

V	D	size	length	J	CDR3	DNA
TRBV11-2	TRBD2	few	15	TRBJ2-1	CASSLDVGGVHEQFF	TGTGCCAGCAGCTTAGACGTGGGGGGGGTGCATGAGCAGTTCTTC
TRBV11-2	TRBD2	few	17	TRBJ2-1	CASSLLKETSGYNEQFF	TGTGCCAGCAGCTTACTTAAAGAAACTAGCGGCTACAATGAGCAGTTCTTC
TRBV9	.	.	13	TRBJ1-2	CASSQTQNYGYTF	TGTGCCAGCAGTCAGACTCAAAACTATGGCTACACCTTC
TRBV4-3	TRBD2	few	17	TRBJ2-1	CASSQSSGRGLDNEQFF	TGCGCCAGCAGCCAGTCGAGCGGGAGAGGGTTAGACAATGAGCAGTTCTTC
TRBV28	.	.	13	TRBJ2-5	CASSLPYQETQYF	TGTGCCAGCAGTTTACCGTACCAAGAGACCCAGTACTTC
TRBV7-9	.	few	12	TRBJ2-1	CAAGPLGNEQFF	TGTGCCGCGGGACCCCTAGGGAATGAGCAGTTCTTC
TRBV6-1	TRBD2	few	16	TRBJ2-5	CASSPRGGGYQETQYF	TGTGCCAGCAGCCCCCGGGGCGGGGGGTACCAAGAGACCCAGTACTTC
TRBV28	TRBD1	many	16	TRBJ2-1	CASSFLGGSSYNEQFF	TGTGCCAGCAGTTTCTTAGGGGGCTCGTCCTACAATGAGCAGTTCTTC
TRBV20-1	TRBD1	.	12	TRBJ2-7	CSADRGSYEQYF	TGCAGTGCTGACAGGGGCTCCTACGAGCAGTACTTC
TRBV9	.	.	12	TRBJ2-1	CASSVDPNEQFF	TGTGCCAGCAGCGTAGACCCAAATGAGCAGTTCTTC
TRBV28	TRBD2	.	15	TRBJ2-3	CASSFPAGSTDTQYF	TGTGCCAGCAGTTTCCCAGCGGGGAGCACAGATACGCAGTATTTT
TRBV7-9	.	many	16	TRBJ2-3	CASSANMEVYTDTQYF	TGTGCCAGCAGCGCGAATATGGAGGTCTACACAGATACGCAGTATTTT
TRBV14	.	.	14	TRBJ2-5	CASSQVYGQETQYF	TGTGCCAGCAGCCAAGTATACGGCCAAGAGACCCAGTACTTC
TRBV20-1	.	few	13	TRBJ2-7	CSARDWRYYEQYF	TGCAGTGCTAGAGATTGGCGGTACTACGAGCAGTACTTC
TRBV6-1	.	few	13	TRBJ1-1	CASSKNMNTEAFF	TGTGCCAGCAGTAAAAATATGAACACTGAAGCTTTCTTT
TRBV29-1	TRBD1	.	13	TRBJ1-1	CVISTGGRTEAFF	TGCGTGATTAGTACAGGGGGACGCACTGAAGCTTTCTTT
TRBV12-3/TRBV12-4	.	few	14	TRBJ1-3	CASSLGQGGNTIYF	TGTGCCAGCAGTTTAGGGCAGGGTGGGAACACCATATATTTT
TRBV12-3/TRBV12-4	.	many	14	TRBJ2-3	CASSLDRPLPTQYF	TGTGCCAGCAGCTTGGACCGACCTCTCCCCACGCAGTATTTT
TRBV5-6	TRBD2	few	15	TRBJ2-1	CASSYSGRSYNEQFF	TGTGCCAGCAGCTATAGCGGGAGATCCTACAATGAGCAGTTCTTC
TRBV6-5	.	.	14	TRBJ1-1	CASSNGPGRTEAFF	TGTGCCAGCAGTAACGGACCCGGGAGGACTGAAGCTTTCTTT
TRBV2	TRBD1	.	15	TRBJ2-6	CASNQGAAGANVLTF	TGTGCCAGCAACCAGGGGGCTGCTGGGGCCAACGTCCTGACTTTC
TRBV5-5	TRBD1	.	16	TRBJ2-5	CASSYRTGTDQETQYF	TGTGCCAGCAGCTACCGGACCGGGACAGACCAAGAGACCCAGTACTTC
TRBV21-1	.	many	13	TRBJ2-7	CASSTGRRYEQYF	TGTGCCAGCAGCACCGGCCGCCGCTACGAGCAGTACTTC
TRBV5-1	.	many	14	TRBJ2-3	CASSFYARTDTQYF	TGCGCCAGCAGCTTCTATGCCAGGACAGATACGCAGTATTTT
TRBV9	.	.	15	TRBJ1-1	CASSPTPGLNTEAFF	TGTGCCAGCAGCCCGACCCCAGGGTTGAACACTGAAGCTTTCTTT
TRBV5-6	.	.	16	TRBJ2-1	CASSLAGAGPYDEQFF	TGTGCCAGCAGCTTGGCCGGGGCAGGCCCCTATGATGAGCAGTTCTTC
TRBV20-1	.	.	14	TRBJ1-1	CSAHWTGRGTEAFF	TGCAGTGCTCATTGGACGGGCAGAGGCACTGAAGCTTTCTTT
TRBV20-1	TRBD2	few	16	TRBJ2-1	CSASRTSGRSYNEQFF	TGCAGTGCTAGTCGGACTAGCGGGAGGTCTTACAATGAGCAGTTCTTC
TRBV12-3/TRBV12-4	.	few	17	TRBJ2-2	CASSLAPGASNTGELFF	TGTGCCAGCAGTTTAGCGCCAGGGGCAAGTAACACCGGGGAGCTGTTTTTT
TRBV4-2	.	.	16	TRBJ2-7	CASSLYDRDTAYEQYF	TGTGCCAGCAGCCTATACGACCGGGACACCGCCTACGAGCAGTACTTC
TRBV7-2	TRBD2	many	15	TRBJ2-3	CASSPTSGSTDTQYF	TGTGCCAGCAGTCCAACTAGCGGCAGCACAGATACGCAGTATTTT
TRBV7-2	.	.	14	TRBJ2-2	CASSLQGTPGELFF	TGTGCCAGCAGCTTACAGGGAACGCCCGGGGAGCTGTTTTTT
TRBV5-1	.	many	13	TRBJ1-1	CASSSRRNTEAFF	TGCGCCAGCAGCTCAAGACGTAACACTGAAGCTTTCTTT
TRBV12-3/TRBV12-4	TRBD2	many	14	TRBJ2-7	CASSYTAGDYEQYF	TGTGCCAGCAGTTATACAGCGGGGGACTACGAGCAGTACTTC
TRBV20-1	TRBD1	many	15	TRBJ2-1	CSARSRDSSYNEQFF	TGCAGTGCTAGATCCCGGGACAGCTCCTACAATGAGCAGTTCTTC
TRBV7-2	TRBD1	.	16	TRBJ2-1	CASSLGGQGIYNEQFF	TGTGCCAGCAGCTTAGGCGGACAGGGGATCTACAATGAGCAGTTCTTC
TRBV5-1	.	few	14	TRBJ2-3	CASSLSPGTDTQYF	TGCGCCAGCAGCTTGTCGCCCGGAACAGATACGCAGTATTTT
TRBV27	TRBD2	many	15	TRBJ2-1	CASSFGSGRGNEQFF	TGTGCCAGCAGTTTCGGTAGCGGGAGGGGTAATGAGCAGTTCTTC
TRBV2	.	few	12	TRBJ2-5	CASSVLMETQYF	TGTGCCAGCAGTGTTCTAATGGAGACCCAGTACTTC
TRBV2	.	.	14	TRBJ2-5	CASSGGTHQETQYF	TGTGCCAGCAGTGGGGGGACACACCAAGAGACCCAGTACTTC
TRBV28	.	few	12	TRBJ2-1	CASSRAWGGPFF	TGTGCCAGCAGCCGGGCGTGGGGGGGGCCGTTCTTC
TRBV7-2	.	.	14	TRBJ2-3	CASSLDPLADTQYF	TGTGCCAGCAGCTTAGACCCACTTGCAGATACGCAGTATTTT
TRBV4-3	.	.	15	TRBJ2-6	CASGQWTDGANVLTF	TGCGCCAGCGGCCAGTGGACAGACGGGGCCAACGTCCTGACTTTC
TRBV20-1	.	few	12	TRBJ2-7	CSAREKGLEQYF	TGCAGTGCTAGAGAAAAGGGGCTCGAGCAGTACTTC
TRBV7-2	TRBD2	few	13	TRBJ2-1	CASSPSGRRDWFF	TGTGCCAGCAGCCCTAGCGGGAGGCGCGATTGGTTCTTC
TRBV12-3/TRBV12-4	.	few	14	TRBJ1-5	CASSPYRVNQPQHF	TGTGCCAGCAGTCCTTACAGGGTTAATCAGCCCCAGCATTTT
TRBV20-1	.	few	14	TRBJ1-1	CSASPPLGNTEAFF	TGCAGTGCTAGTCCCCCACTGGGGAACACTGAAGCTTTCTTT
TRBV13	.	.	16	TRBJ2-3	CASSPHRDSTFDTQYF	TGTGCCAGCAGCCCTCACCGGGACTCCACCTTTGATACGCAGTATTTT
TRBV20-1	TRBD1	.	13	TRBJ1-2	CSAKRDRGYGYTF	TGCAGTGCGAAACGGGACAGGGGCTATGGCTACACCTTC
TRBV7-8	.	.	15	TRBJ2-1	CASSLLSGTYNEQFF	TGTGCCAGCAGCTTGCTGAGCGGAACGTACAATGAGCAGTTCTTC
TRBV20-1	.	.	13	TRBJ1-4	CSARAGPGEKLFF	TGCAGTGCTAGAGCTGGGCCGGGGGAAAAACTGTTTTTT
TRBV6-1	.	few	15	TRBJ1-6	CASGSGEGNSSPLHF	TGTGCCAGCGGCTCGGGGGAGGGAAATTCCTCACCCCTCCACTTT
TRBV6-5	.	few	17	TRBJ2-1	CASSYSISGSSYNEQFF	TGTGCCAGCAGTTACTCGATCTCCGGAAGCTCCTACAATGAGCAGTTCTTC
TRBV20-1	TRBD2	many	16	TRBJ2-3	CSACPTSDPSTDTQYF	TGCAGTGCCTGCCCTACTAGCGATCCTAGCACAGATACGCAGTATTTT
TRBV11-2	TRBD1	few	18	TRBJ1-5	CASSSGGQMRYSNQPQHF	TGTGCCAGCAGCAGTGGGGGACAGATGAGATATAGCAATCAGCCCCAGCATTTT
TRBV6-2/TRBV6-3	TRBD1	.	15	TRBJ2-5	CASSYSGRQGETQYF	TGTGCCAGCAGTTACTCGGGTCGACAGGGAGAGACCCAGTACTTC
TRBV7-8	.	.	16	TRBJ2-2	CASSPVGGANTGELFF	TGTGCCAGCAGCCCCGTGGGAGGAGCGAACACCGGGGAGCTGTTTTTT
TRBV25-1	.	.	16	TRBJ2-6	CASSDIRFSGANVLTF	TGTGCCAGCAGTGACATAAGGTTCTCTGGGGCCAACGTCCTGACTTTC
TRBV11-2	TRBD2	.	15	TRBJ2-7	CASSSNSGVTYEQYF	TGTGCCAGCAGCTCCAATAGCGGGGTAACCTACGAGCAGTACTTC